This is a list of T cell receptor beta chains from one sample in a study of PD-L1 blockade in urothelial cancer. Sequencing used immunoSEQ multiplex PCR; TCRdb keeps in-frame clones, though not all of them. The sample holds tens of thousands of clones; about four fifths are singletons and the top ten take over 8.5%. The material sequenced was PBMCs, taken around atezolizumab (anti-PD-L1) treatment. The receptors were sampled from a woman between 65 and 79 years old with urothelial cancer. Each CDR3 is given with its conserved first and last residue. The order of the fields is J gene, V gene, D gene, CDR3 protein. The D gene is left open where the match is weak.

TRBJ1-2 TRBV18 TRBD1 CASSPTGAGYGYTF
TRBJ2-7 TRBV10-3 TRBD2 CAISWTSDSYEQYF
TRBJ1-1 TRBV6-1 - CASRRDGTQNTEAFF
TRBJ1-3 TRBV7-2 - CASSLNGRGNTIYF
TRBJ1-4 TRBV11-2 - CASSLGLNEKLFF
TRBJ2-7 TRBV19 TRBD1 CASSLQGAGYEQYF
TRBJ2-1 TRBV19 - CASSMEATYNEQFF
TRBJ2-7 TRBV4-1 - CASSHQYEQYF
TRBJ1-1 TRBV29-1 TRBD1 CSATGAGMDTEAFF
TRBJ2-7 TRBV11-2 - CASSSDGLNYEQYF